This T cell receptor beta chain was identified during a study of blood T cell repertoires in COVID-19. Study-wide context: Some COVID-19 samples were acute and others convalescent; all came from the United States, Italy and Spain.

In germline, CDR1 is SGHTS, CDR2 YDEGEE. Trimming took 7 bases from V and 2 from J; bases not matched to a gene: 6. The CDR3 spans 14 residues. TCRdb keeps only in-frame clones here, not all; method: immunoSEQ multiplex PCR. The sample yields 200,000 to 300,000 clones, around 90% seen once. The source material was peripheral blood. This clonotype was sampled from a human donor in a cohort sampled during active COVID-19. The rearrangement links TRBV5-8 to TRBJ2-1; 7 bases line up with TRBD1. The CDR3 protein is CASPQGVTYNEQFF. The DNA for the CDR3 is TGTGCCAGCCCCCAGGGGGTGACCTACAATGAGCAGTTCTTC.